Below, 8 T cell receptor beta chains from the same sample are listed, as sequenced in a study of tumor-infiltrating lymphocytes in primary liver carcinoma. The roughly 17-32 mg bulk tissue piece was not sorted before simultaneous RNA and DNA extraction. TCR beta cDNA came from around 500 ng total RNA, primed with a constant-region primer. For TCR beta, libraries were produced by three nested multiplex PCR rounds using slightly modified ARM-PCR. For 10 cycles apiece, the opening two PCR rounds ran with TRBV1-TRBV30 forward primers and a C-beta reverse primer. TCRdb recomputed calls from the multiplex PCR reads with MiXCR, one row per CDR3 protein. Altogether around 70,000 distinct CDR3 sequences are present, about 72% being singletons, with the ten largest covering around 30%. Sequencing was performed on liver tumor tissue from sampling region 4. Sample subset: tumor region T4, right-lateral pole. The receptors were sampled from a man aged 40-49 years with primary liver carcinoma and hepatitis B virus infection.

Note on this clonotype: A junction end diverges from the germline sequence, so it may reflect a read error. The chain is built from TRBV6-1 and TRBJ2-1; 11 bases fit TRBD2. The CDR3 sequence is 14 residues long. CDR1 is MNHNS, CDR2 SASEGT, per germline. CDR3 protein: CASTGTSGYNELFF. The CDR3 region has the DNA TGTGCCAGCACAGGGACTAGCGGTTACAATGAGCTGTTCTTC.

The sample holds many counts of this clonotype. The V call is TRBV6-5, the J call TRBJ2-1, with D unclear. Germline lookup yields CDR1 MNHEY and CDR2 SVGAGI. CDR3 size: 11 residues. V lost 0 bases to trimming and J lost 11 bases, with 5 bases between them. The CDR3 here is CASSYSNKQFF. CDR3 coding DNA: TGTGCCAGCAGTTACTCTAATAAGCAGTTCTTC.

The rearrangement joins TRBV18 to TRBJ1-1; D is unresolved. V shed 2 bases and J shed 1 base, with 5 bases lying between them. This CDR3 contains 13 residues. Looked up from germline, CDR1 is KGHSH and CDR2 is LQKENI. The CDR3 DNA reads TGTGCCAGCTCACCATCAGGGAACACTGAAGCTTTCTTT. Protein: CASSPSGNTEAFF.

This clonotype came up many times. V gene TRBV6-4 combines with J gene TRBJ2-1, with a tentative D call TRBD2 (6 bases). Deletions cut 7 bases from V and 5 bases from J, with 15 bases between. CDR1 is MRHNA, CDR2 SNTAGT, per germline. CDR3 length: 14 residues. The CDR3 region is CASKGTPEHNEQFF. CDR3 nucleotide sequence: TGTGCCAGCAAAGGGACTCCAGAGCACAATGAGCAGTTCTTC.

Remarks on this clonotype: The junction does not match germline at one end; this may be a read error. V usage is TRBV5-6 and J usage is TRBJ2-7, with a possible D match to TRBD1 (5 bases). The CDR3 loop spans 14 amino acids. Germline CDR1 SGHDT, CDR2 YYEEEE. This chain's CDR3 is CASSFTTVSYEQYF. Written as DNA, the CDR3 is TGTGCCAGTAGCTTCACGACAGTCTCCTACGAGCAGTACTTC.

The chain employs TRBV19 and TRBJ2-7, with a possible D match to TRBD1 (5 bases). This CDR3 is built from 14 residues. Germline CDR1 LNHDA, CDR2 SQIVND (reference sequence). The ends were cut back, 5 bases at V and 5 bases at J, with 16 bases in the middle. This chain's CDR3 is CASSLTEVIDEQYF. The CDR3, as DNA: TGTGCCAGTAGTCTGACAGAGGTGATCGACGAGCAGTACTTC.

As for this clonotype: A much more abundant neighbour one base away suggests this may be a read error. The genes are TRBV19 and TRBJ2-1; 8 nucleotides agree with TRBD2. Germline V gene sequence: CDR1 LNHDA, CDR2 SQIVND (reference sequence). The CDR3 extends over 13 amino acids. CDR3 DNA: TGTGCCGTGGGAGCTAGCGGGTACAATGAGCAGTTATTC. This encodes CAVGASGYNEQLF.

This clonotype was seen only once. One junction end disagrees with the germline gene, perhaps due to a read error. V and J are TRBV28 and TRBJ2-5; no clear D gene. The CDR3 has 12 amino acids. Germline V gene sequence: CDR1 MDHEN, CDR2 SYDVKM. The chain's CDR3 is CASSIDVETKYF. CDR3 DNA: TGTGCCAGCAGTATTGACGTGGAGACCAAGTACTTC.